The source of this TCR beta chain is a study of blood T cell repertoires in COVID-19. The CDR3 is 22 amino acids. Using immunoSEQ multiplex PCR, the repertoire was profiled, and TCRdb retains in-frame clones only, with some absent. The profile shows over 30,000 clones, around 75% of them singletons. This TCR was recovered from a man older than 75 with active or convalescent COVID-19. The rearrangement uses TRBV21-1 and TRBJ2-2; the D call in the table, TRBD1, was not verified against the DNA. TRBV21-1 counts as a pseudogene. Sequenced material: peripheral blood. CDR3 nucleotides: TGTGCCAGCAGCAAAAGTAGGGACCGGGGACAGGGGGCGGTTATCGGTACCGGGGAGCTGTTTTTT. This encodes CASSKSRDRGQGAVIGTGELFF.